This entry features one TCR beta chain sequence. What it recognizes is unknown. The junction and the germline gene differ at one end; a read error may be behind it. Looked up from germline, CDR1 is LNHDA and CDR2 is SQIVND (reference sequence). CDR3 length equals 14 residues. RNA was extracted from bulk tissue without any cell sorting. This entry is derived from a study of tumor and adjacent non-tumor tissue in lung cancer. Study-level results: Compared with tumor, normal lung showed significantly lower TCR diversity.

Three rounds of nested PCR, following a modified ARM-PCR protocol, produced the TCRbeta library. TCRdb called the multiplex PCR reads again in MiXCR, with one record for every CDR3 protein. The sample has approximately 90,000 distinct CDR3 sequences, less than 75% seen once; the top ten hold approximately 16%. The clonotype originates from a man aged 60-69 years with non-small cell lung cancer. V gene TRBV19 combines with J gene TRBJ2-2; D may correspond to TRBD1 or TRBD2 (5 bases each). Source material: lung tumor tissue. CDR3 in DNA: TGTGCCAGTAGACCCGGGACCAACATCGGGGAGCTGTTTTTT. It specifies CASRPGTNIGELFF.